This T cell receptor beta chain was captured by sequencing in a study of blood T cell repertoires in COVID-19. Across the study: Samples of COVID-19 (acute and convalescent) were obtained from the United States, Italy and Spain. Sample material is recorded as cDNA or gDNA derived from T cells, B-cell-depleted T cells, or PBMCs.

In the original processing: Estimates of nucleated cell counts were drawn from the amplification of reference gene primers. Profiled with immunoSEQ multiplex PCR; TCRdb holds only in-frame clones, not every one. That table furnishes V, J and clone size, whereas the DNA furnished D and trimming. The sample carries 35,000 to 55,000 clones, approximately 85% recorded once. The CDR3 is made up of 15 amino acids. The germline CDR1 and CDR2 sequences are MNHEY and SVGAGI. V trimming: 5 bases; J trimming: 3 bases; junction bases outside the gene matches: 3. Sequencing was carried out using peripheral blood. The TCR sequence derives from a human donor in a cohort sampled during active COVID-19. The rearrangement joins TRBV6-5 to TRBJ1-5; TRBD1 matches 11 bases. CDR3: CASSRTGGVNQPQHF. The CDR3 DNA is TGTGCCAGCAGTCGGACAGGGGGCGTCAATCAGCCCCAGCATTTT.